The rows below give T cell receptor beta chains drawn from one sample of a study of T-cell memory formation after mild COVID-19. In TCRdb, the 5' RACE reads were re-called with MiXCR into one record per CDR3 protein. The sample lists 170,000 or so distinct CDR3 sequences, 20% to 25% seen once, with around 23% in the top ten. The sequenced sample was PBMCs or a T cell subset sorted from them (not recorded which). The receptors were sampled from an adult woman who had mild COVID-19 (a few samples of this study predate the infection). Cell type and time point are not known. CDR3s include the opening cysteine and the closing phenylalanine or tryptophan. D genes are given only for firm matches. Some rows have no size entry. The others give once, few or many, or a class for an expanded clone.

clone_size	j_call	d_call	v_call	cdr3_aa	cdr3_nt
NA	TRBJ1-2	NA	TRBV7-9	CASSSQETANYGYTF	TGTGCCAGCAGTTCACAGGAGACCGCTAACTATGGCTACACCTTC
few	TRBJ2-3	TRBD2	TRBV6-5	CASSYAGGGTDTQYF	TGTGCCAGCAGTTATGCGGGAGGCGGCACAGATACGCAGTATTTT
NA	TRBJ2-7	TRBD2	TRBV4-3	CASSQGLASTYEQYF	TGCGCCAGCAGCCAAGGACTAGCGAGCACCTACGAGCAGTACTTC
few	TRBJ2-1	TRBD2	TRBV2	CASTGLAGVNEQFF	TGTGCCAGCACCGGACTAGCGGGAGTTAATGAGCAGTTCTTC
few	TRBJ2-7	NA	TRBV19	CASSIAQGGRSYEQYF	TGTGCCAGTAGTATAGCTCAAGGCGGACGGTCCTACGAGCAGTACTTC
NA	TRBJ1-1	NA	TRBV12-3/TRBV12-4	CASTPVGEDTEAFF	TGTGCCAGCACCCCCGTGGGGGAAGACACTGAAGCTTTCTTT
few	TRBJ1-2	NA	TRBV27	CASSHRDTSGYTF	TGTGCCAGCAGTCACCGGGACACCTCTGGCTACACCTTC
NA	TRBJ2-2	NA	TRBV30	CAWNPGGTGELFF	TGTGCCTGGAACCCTGGCGGGACCGGGGAGCTGTTTTTT
few	TRBJ2-7	NA	TRBV13	CASSPHLDPGVGEQYF	TGTGCCAGCAGCCCACACCTTGATCCGGGCGTAGGGGAGCAGTACTTC
NA	TRBJ1-2	NA	TRBV7-9	CASSLDWARGEDYGYTF	TGTGCCAGCAGCTTAGATTGGGCCAGGGGAGAAGACTATGGCTACACCTTC
few	TRBJ2-5	TRBD2	TRBV5-6	CASSLVGLAEETQYF	TGTGCCAGCAGCTTGGTAGGGCTAGCGGAAGAGACCCAGTACTTC
NA	TRBJ2-3	NA	TRBV24-1	CATSDPAEAGHTDTQYF	TGTGCCACCAGTGACCCAGCCGAAGCGGGCCACACAGATACGCAGTATTTT
NA	TRBJ2-2	NA	TRBV11-2	CASSFAAGELFF	TGTGCCAGCAGCTTCGCCGCCGGGGAGCTGTTTTTT
many	TRBJ2-3	TRBD1	TRBV6-2/TRBV6-3	CASSFLQGADTQYF	TGTGCCAGCAGTTTTCTCCAGGGGGCGGATACGCAGTATTTT
few	TRBJ2-2	TRBD1	TRBV5-1	CASSSTGEGELFF	TGCGCCAGCAGCTCTACAGGGGAAGGGGAGCTGTTTTTT
NA	TRBJ2-1	TRBD2	TRBV3-1	CASSQGTSGSDEQFF	TGTGCCAGCAGCCAAGGAACTAGCGGGAGTGATGAGCAGTTCTTC
NA	TRBJ2-2	TRBD1	TRBV13	CASSLERGQRTGELFF	TGTGCCAGCAGCTTAGAAAGGGGGCAGCGGACCGGGGAGCTGTTTTTT
NA	TRBJ1-2	TRBD1	TRBV4-1	CASSPIGQGNYGYTF	TGCGCCAGCAGCCCCATCGGACAGGGTAACTATGGCTACACCTTC
many	TRBJ2-3	NA	TRBV10-2	CASSSGDGDTQYF	TGCGCCAGCAGCTCCGGGGACGGGGATACGCAGTATTTT
few	TRBJ2-3	NA	TRBV15	CATSRRNRLVEPDTQYF	TGTGCCACCAGCAGAAGAAACCGACTAGTTGAGCCAGATACGCAGTATTTT
few	TRBJ2-1	NA	TRBV7-8	CASSLFLTTYNEQFF	TGTGCCAGCAGCTTATTCCTGACTACCTACAATGAGCAGTTCTTC
few	TRBJ1-4	TRBD1	TRBV20-1	CSASHSGTVNEKLFF	TGCAGTGCCTCCCACTCCGGGACAGTTAATGAAAAACTGTTTTTT
NA	TRBJ2-1	NA	TRBV7-9	CASSWGENEQFF	TGTGCCAGCAGTTGGGGGGAGAATGAGCAGTTCTTC
few	TRBJ2-7	NA	TRBV6-5	CASSYSRQAYEQYF	TGTGCCAGCAGTTACTCGCGCCAGGCCTACGAGCAGTACTTC
NA	TRBJ2-2	NA	TRBV29-1	CSVGGTVGSTGELFF	TGCAGCGTGGGGGGGACAGTGGGAAGCACCGGGGAGCTGTTTTTT
NA	TRBJ1-1	TRBD1	TRBV5-1	CAYGDRGLMMNTEAFF	TGCGCCTACGGGGACAGGGGATTAATGATGAACACTGAAGCTTTCTTT
NA	TRBJ1-5	TRBD1	TRBV9	CASSDGQGAPNQPQHF	TGTGCCAGCAGCGATGGACAGGGGGCTCCTAATCAGCCCCAGCATTTT
NA	TRBJ1-1	NA	TRBV4-1	CASSQVDTNTEAFF	TGCGCCAGCAGCCAAGTGGACACGAACACTGAAGCTTTCTTT
NA	TRBJ2-1	NA	TRBV7-2	CASSLDASVVEQFF	TGTGCCAGCAGCTTAGACGCTAGCGTTGTGGAGCAGTTCTTC
once	TRBJ2-5	NA	TRBV12-3/TRBV12-4	CAGKETQYF	TGTGCCGGCAAAGAGACCCAGTACTTC
NA	TRBJ2-1	NA	TRBV5-8	CASSFGEGFNEQFF	TGTGCCAGCAGCTTCGGGGAAGGCTTCAATGAGCAGTTCTTC
NA	TRBJ2-5	NA	TRBV6-1	CASSEGLAGKGETQYF	TGTGCCAGCAGTGAGGGTTTGGCGGGAAAAGGAGAGACCCAGTACTTC
few	TRBJ2-3	TRBD2	TRBV6-4	CASSGGLAESTDTQYF	TGTGCCAGCAGTGGCGGACTAGCGGAGAGCACAGATACGCAGTATTTT
NA	TRBJ1-1	NA	TRBV7-2	CAAGEVNTEAFF	TGTGCCGCCGGCGAGGTGAACACTGAAGCTTTCTTT
NA	TRBJ2-7	NA	TRBV4-1	CASSQEGATRYEQYF	TGCGCCAGCAGCCAAGAAGGAGCTACCAGGTACGAGCAGTACTTC
NA	TRBJ1-1	NA	TRBV7-9	CASSPTAGNTEAFF	TGTGCCAGCAGCCCGACAGCGGGAAACACTGAAGCTTTCTTT
NA	TRBJ2-3	TRBD2	TRBV20-1	CSARYGGLAEPSGFDTQYF	TGCAGTGCTAGATATGGGGGACTAGCGGAGCCCTCGGGGTTCGATACGCAGTATTTT
NA	TRBJ1-1	NA	TRBV7-8	CASSFTDGRGTEAFF	TGTGCCAGCAGCTTTACTGACGGTAGAGGGACTGAAGCTTTCTTT
few	TRBJ1-1	TRBD1	TRBV6-5	CASSLTGLMNTEAFF	TGTGCCAGCAGCCTGACAGGGCTAATGAACACTGAAGCTTTCTTT
few	TRBJ1-5	NA	TRBV29-1	CSALPGGNQPQHF	TGCAGCGCCCTTCCGGGGGGTAATCAGCCCCAGCATTTT
few	TRBJ2-1	TRBD1	TRBV29-1	CSVQGDAEQFF	TGCAGCGTCCAGGGGGACGCTGAGCAGTTCTTC
few	TRBJ1-2	TRBD1	TRBV27	CASSLSGTANYGYTF	TGTGCCAGCAGTTTATCGGGGACAGCAAACTATGGCTACACCTTC
NA	TRBJ2-1	NA	TRBV5-1	CATQHTEGYYNEQFF	TGCGCCACCCAACACACCGAGGGATACTACAATGAGCAGTTCTTC
few	TRBJ1-5	TRBD1	TRBV6-5	CASSPATGEGNQPQHF	TGTGCCAGCAGTCCCGCGACAGGGGAAGGCAATCAGCCCCAGCATTTT
NA	TRBJ1-1	NA	TRBV20-1	CSAHRVTEAFF	TGCAGTGCCCACAGGGTCACTGAAGCTTTCTTT
few	TRBJ2-1	NA	TRBV5-1	CPSSSGMLADEQFF	TGCCCCAGCAGCTCTGGGATGCTAGCCGATGAGCAGTTCTTC